These 32 T cell receptor beta chains originate from one sample sequenced in a study of T cells in Graves' hyperthyroidism and ophthalmopathy (dated by TCRdb to the late 2010s). The library was obtained by multiplex PCR. Sequencing relied on an Illumina HiSeq 2000. The TCR beta CDR3 regions were amplified from RNA transcripts. The first round of RT-PCR for the TCR CDR3 was performed with the HTBI primer set and the Qiagen OneStep RT-PCR kit. Through fastp at Q25 and MiXCR, TCRdb rebuilt clones from the public reads, retaining in-frame beta chains. Each record represents a unique CDR3 protein, reported with the most common genes and DNA among its rows. This sample comprises over 400,000 distinct CDR3 sequences, roughly 14% of them detected only once. Roughly 13% of the sample is taken by the ten largest. The specimen was blood. These receptors were collected from a man aged 18-30 years with Graves' ophthalmopathy.

The rearrangement uses TRBV6-1 and TRBJ2-3; the match to TRBD2 covers 9 bases. Per germline, CDR1 MNHNS and CDR2 SASEGT. The junction had 8 bases not matched to a gene; V was cut back by 7 bases and J by 6 bases. This CDR3 comprises 14 residues. Here the CDR3 DNA reads TGTGCCAGCAAAGCCGGGACTAGCCTGGATACGCAGTATTTT. Translating it yields CASKAGTSLDTQYF.

This clonotype was seen ten or more times. The V call is TRBV20-1, the J call TRBJ1-2; 8 positions match TRBD1. This CDR3 comprises 15 residues. CDR1 and CDR2 (germline): DFQATT, SNEGSKA (reference sequence). Germline trimming cut 0 bases from V and 5 bases from J; bases unmatched to any gene: 8. The CDR3 DNA is TGCAGTGCTAGAGAACCAGGGGGCGACGGGTATGGCTACACCTTC. Translating it yields CSAREPGGDGYGYTF.

The chain combines TRBV7-6 with TRBJ2-1, with TRBD2 matching over 7 bases. The V segment lost 2 bases and the J segment 6 bases; nucleotides outside the gene matches: 4. The CDR3 consists of 14 residues. CDR1 SGHVS and CDR2 FNYEAQ come from the germline V gene. In DNA, the CDR3 is TGTGCCAGCAGCTTACTAGCGGCCGGCAATGAGCAGTTCTTC. Translation: CASSLLAAGNEQFF.

This clonotype has ten or more counts. This chain joins TRBV20-1 and TRBJ2-3, with a possible D match to TRBD1 (6 bases). Trimming removed 3 bases at V and 0 bases at J, with 10 bases between. CDR1 and CDR2 from the germline V gene are DFQATT and SNEGSKA (reference sequence). The CDR3 has 14 residues. The CDR3 nucleotides read TGCAGTGCTAGGAGGGGGTACAGCACAGATACGCAGTATTTT. This gives the protein CSARRGYSTDTQYF.

This clonotype came up many times. The V call is TRBV24-1, the J call TRBJ2-1; TRBD1 might be the D (6 bases). V lost 6 bases, J lost 7 bases, and 9 bases lay in between. This CDR3 has 12 residues. From germline, CDR1 is KGHDR and CDR2 SFDVKD. The CDR3, as DNA: TGTGCCACCAGTCGACAGGTAAATGAGCAGTTCTTC. Translating it yields CATSRQVNEQFF.

Ten or more counts support this clonotype. This chain uses TRBV5-6 with TRBJ2-3; weak D call: TRBD2 (6 bases). The ends were cut back, 0 bases at V and 4 bases at J, with 12 bases in the middle. The germline V gene encodes CDR1 SGHDT and CDR2 YYEEEE. The CDR3 extends over 15 amino acids. The CDR3 DNA sequence: TGTGCCAGCAGCTTGGTGGTCGGGAGTCCAGATACGCAGTATTTT. Its translation is CASSLVVGSPDTQYF.

This clonotype was counted ten times or more. The chain recombines TRBV4-1 with TRBJ1-1; 7 bases align to TRBD1. The V segment lost 2 bases and the J segment 5 bases; nucleotides outside the gene matches: 14. There are 17 residues in the CDR3. In germline, CDR1 is MGHRA, CDR2 YSYEKL. The DNA for the CDR3 is TGCGCCAGCAGCCAACGCCTCCTATCCCCAGGGGGGACTGAAGCTTTCTTT. Amino acids: CASSQRLLSPGGTEAFF.

This clonotype has just a few counts. The CDR3 reads CASSTGGGTEAFF. The CDR3 coding sequence is TGTGCCAGCAGCACGGGGGGGGGAACTGAAGCTTTCTTT. The chain combines TRBV9 with TRBJ1-1; maybe TRBD1 (5 bases). Germline V CDR1 and CDR2: SGDLS, YYNGEE. Deletions cut 4 bases from V and 5 bases from J, with 12 bases between. The CDR3 has 13 amino acids.

This clonotype was counted many times. The chain's CDR3 is CASSLREIYEQYF. The CDR3 bases are TGTGCCAGCAGCTTGAGGGAAATCTACGAGCAGTACTTC. V and J are TRBV11-3 and TRBJ2-7, with D possibly being TRBD2 (5 bases). CDR1 and CDR2 (germline): SGHNT, YENEEA. V was cut by 3 bases and J by 3 bases, with 9 bases left in between. The CDR3 extends over 13 amino acids.

This chain links TRBV6-2 or TRBV6-3 with TRBJ2-1; 9 bases line up with TRBD2. CDR3 size: 16 residues. J gave up 8 bases and V 0 bases, and 8 bases lay outside the gene matches. From germline, CDR1 is MNHEY and CDR2 SVGEGT. The CDR3 loop reads CASSYSRVAGVYEQFF. In DNA, the CDR3 is TGTGCCAGCAGTTACTCGAGAGTAGCGGGGGTCTATGAGCAGTTCTTC.

This clonotype was observed at least ten times. This chain links TRBV27 with TRBJ2-7; D might be TRBD1 or TRBD2, each matching 5 bases. There are 14 residues in the CDR3. V was pared by 2 bases and J by 2 bases, with 10 bases between. Per germline, CDR1 MNHEY and CDR2 SMNVEV (reference sequence). The CDR3 sequence is CASSLVGTPYEQYF. Written as DNA, the CDR3 is TGTGCCAGCAGTTTAGTTGGGACCCCCTACGAGCAGTACTTC.

In this sample, this clonotype turned up many times. This chain joins TRBV3-1 and TRBJ2-7; TRBD1 agrees at 7 bases. Germline loops: CDR1 LGHDT, CDR2 YNNKEL (reference sequence). V dropped 7 bases and J dropped 3; count of bases not matched to a gene: 6. This CDR3 region has 13 residues. DNA for the CDR3: TGTGCCAGCACTGGGGACAGTGGCTACGAGCAGTACTTC. Protein: CASTGDSGYEQYF.

This clonotype has ten or more counts. The gene calls are TRBV6-1 and TRBJ1-2; the D gene is possibly TRBD1 (6 bases). The CDR3 sequence is 12 residues long. Germline V gene lookup returns CDR1 MNHNS and CDR2 SASEGT. Deletions cut 6 bases from V and 8 bases from J, with 13 bases between. The CDR3: CASRDSLWGYTF. CDR3 sequence (DNA): TGTGCCAGCAGGGACAGCTTGTGGGGCTACACCTTC.

This clonotype appeared a few times. The chain is built from TRBV10-1 and TRBJ2-1; 7 bases align to TRBD1. The junction had 8 bases not matched to a gene; V was cut back by 7 bases and J by 8 bases. Germline CDR1 and CDR2: WNHNN and SYGVQD (reference sequence). CDR3 size: 13 residues. The CDR3 region has the DNA TGCGCCAGCAATTCAGGGGGTATGGATGAGCAGTTCTTC. Its translation: CASNSGGMDEQFF.

As regards this clonotype: This may come from a read error, since a much larger clone is one base off. The final CDR3 position lacks the conserved phenylalanine or tryptophan, pointing to a likely read error. The gene calls are TRBV27 and TRBJ1-5; the D gene is possibly TRBD1 (5 bases). Germline V gene sequence: CDR1 MNHEY, CDR2 SMNVEV (reference sequence). V shed 6 bases and J shed 0 bases, with 12 bases lying between them. This CDR3 has 15 amino acids. The chain's CDR3 is CASSPDRYSNQPQHC. CDR3 sequence (DNA): TGTGCCAGCAGCCCTGACAGATATAGCAATCAGCCCCAGCATTGT.

Of note for this clonotype: Possible read error: a much larger clone is one base away. The chain combines TRBV11-3 with TRBJ2-5; 9 bases are a match to TRBD1. Matching the DNA end better, TRBJ2-1 makes the J call doubtful. Per the germline V gene, CDR1 is SGHNT and CDR2 is YENEEA. The length of the CDR3 is 17 residues. CDR3 loop: CASSLDGGQGARKTQFF. The CDR3, as DNA: TGTGCCAGCAGCTTAGATGGGGGACAGGGCGCCAGGAAGACCCAGTTCTTC.

This clonotype appeared many times. The gene calls are TRBV7-9 and TRBJ2-5; unclear D gene. The germline V gene has CDR1 SEHNR and CDR2 FQNEAQ (reference sequence). V gave up 6 bases and J gave up 5 bases, with 10 bases separating them. The CDR3 is 12 residues long. DNA of the CDR3: TGTGCCAGCAGTCTGGTTGGGGAGACCCAGTACTTC. Translation gives CASSLVGETQYF.

The chain is built from TRBV7-9 and TRBJ2-3; 7 positions agree with TRBD2. Germline CDR1 and CDR2: SEHNR and FQNEAQ (reference sequence). With V trimmed by 6 bases and J by 2 bases, 5 bases remained unmatched. The CDR3 runs to 14 residues. CDR3 sequence reads: CASRGGSPTDTQYF. The CDR3 DNA reads as TGTGCCAGCAGGGGGGGGAGTCCCACAGATACGCAGTATTTT.

This clonotype was counted at least ten times. This sequence joins TRBV7-8 and TRBJ2-7, with D hard to call. Trimming removed 8 bases at V and 0 bases at J, with 14 bases between. Germline V CDR1 and CDR2: SGHVS, FQNEAQ. The CDR3 loop spans 14 amino acids. As DNA, the CDR3 is TGTGCCAGCCACCCCGGACCGAACTCCTACGAGCAGTACTTC. It is translated as CASHPGPNSYEQYF.

This clonotype came up many times. The chain is built from TRBV5-1 and TRBJ2-1, with 11 bases that match TRBD2. The V and J ends lost 0 bases and 8 bases, in that order; junction bases with no gene match: 7. The CDR3 is 16 residues long. Germline assignment: CDR1 SGHRS and CDR2 YFSETQ. The CDR3 DNA reads TGCGCCAGCAGCTTGGCCGAACTAGCGGGAGTGTATGAGCAGTTCTTC. The encoded protein is CASSLAELAGVYEQFF. The full variable domain, completed using reference TRBV5-1 and TRBJ2-1, is KAGVTQTPRYLIKTRGQQVTLSCSPISGHRSVSWYQQTPGQGLQFLFEYFSETQRNKGNFPGRFSGRQFSNSRSEMNVSTLELGDSALYLCASSLAELAGVYEQFFGPGTRLTVL.

The sample holds many counts of this clonotype. The chain carries TRBV5-1 and TRBJ2-5; perhaps D is TRBD1 or TRBD2 (5 bases each). Between the trimmed V and J ends, which lost 6 bases and 5 bases, there was a span of 20 bases. This CDR3 has 15 amino acids. The germline V gene encodes CDR1 SGHRS and CDR2 YFSETQ. The CDR3 loop is CASNYLDTPGETQYF. CDR3 nucleotide sequence: TGCGCCAGCAACTACCTGGACACGCCGGGGGAGACCCAGTACTTC.

To note about this clonotype: A read error may explain this, as a much larger clone is one base away. The chain links TRBV11-2 to TRBJ2-7; the D is unclear. CDR1 is SGHAT, CDR2 FQNNGV, per germline. V was shortened by 1 base and J by 2 bases, with 12 bases between the two germline ends. CDR3 size: 15 residues. The CDR3 region is CASSLVWTSPYEQYF. DNA of the CDR3: TGTGCCAGCAGCTTAGTCTGGACCAGCCCCTACGAGCAGTACTTC.

This clonotype was counted ten times or more. The V gene is TRBV20-1, the J gene TRBJ2-7; D unclear. Per germline, CDR1 DFQATT and CDR2 SNEGSKA (reference sequence). V lost 3 bases, J lost 1 base, and 7 bases lay in between. The CDR3 sequence is 12 residues long. The CDR3 spells CSARTESYEQYF. The CDR3 DNA follows: TGCAGTGCTAGGACGGAGTCCTACGAGCAGTACTTC.

About this clonotype: With a much larger clone just one base away, this may be a read error. The chain uses TRBV18 and TRBJ2-5, with D possibly being TRBD1 or TRBD2 (5 bases each). Per the germline V gene, CDR1 is KGHSH and CDR2 is LQKENI. This CDR3 has 10 amino acids. The CDR3 DNA reads TGTGCCAGCGGGGGAGAGGCCCAGTACTTC. As protein: CASGGEAQYF.

This clonotype occurred many times. The chain combines TRBV30 with TRBJ1-2; 7 bases agree with TRBD1. The CDR3 totals 14 residues. CDR1 is GTSNPN, CDR2 SVGIG, per germline (reference sequence). V shed 7 bases, J shed 1 base, and the junction held 9 bases outside the gene matches. CDR3 amino acids: CASSDRQGNYGYTF. Here the CDR3 DNA reads TGTGCCTCAAGTGACCGACAGGGTAACTATGGCTACACCTTC.

This clonotype was observed a few times. The rearrangement links TRBV6-2 or TRBV6-3 to TRBJ2-2, with D possibly called TRBD1 or TRBD2 (6 bases each). Per germline, CDR1 MNHEY and CDR2 SVGEGT. The CDR3 extends over 14 amino acids. Trimming shortened V by 7 bases and J by 7 bases, and 16 bases separated the two germline ends. CDR3 DNA sequence: TGTGCCAGCACACTGGAGGGGGGATACGGGGAGCTGTTTTTT. Protein product: CASTLEGGYGELFF.

This clonotype was seen ten or more times. The rearrangement uses TRBV6-1 and TRBJ2-7; 8 bases align to TRBD2. The CDR3 totals 18 residues. Trimming cost V 6 bases and J 0 bases; bases outside gene matches: 16. Germline loops: CDR1 MNHNS, CDR2 SASEGT. The DNA of the CDR3 is TGTGCCAGCAGCCCCACCTCCGGGACTAGGAGACTCTCCTACGAGCAGTACTTC. This codes for CASSPTSGTRRLSYEQYF.

In this sample, this clonotype turned up many times. The chain employs TRBV5-1 and TRBJ1-1; 8 bases fit TRBD1. Trimming removed 5 bases from V and 5 bases from J; junction bases left unmatched: 8. The germline CDR1 and CDR2 sequences are SGHRS and YFSETQ. The CDR3 is 14 amino acids. CDR3 nucleotides: TGCGCCAGCAGGCAGAGGACAGGGATGACTGAAGCTTTCTTT. It codes for CASRQRTGMTEAFF.

This clonotype was picked up a small number of times. V usage is TRBV7-9 and J usage is TRBJ1-6; D is undetermined. Germline assignment: CDR1 SEHNR and CDR2 FQNEAQ (reference sequence). V was clipped by 1 base and J by 6 bases, with 10 bases between them. The CDR3 runs to 15 residues. The CDR3 DNA reads as TGTGCCAGCAGCTTAGGAACAGCGTCTAATTCACCCCTCCACTTT. Translating it yields CASSLGTASNSPLHF.

This clonotype was counted many times. The CDR3 DNA is TGTGCCAGCAGTGCGGGGGGGGCCAAAAACATTCAGTACTTC. The encoded protein is CASSAGGAKNIQYF. This rearrangement joins TRBV2 to TRBJ2-4; 8 positions agree with TRBD2. The CDR3 is made up of 14 amino acids. Germline assignment: CDR1 SNHLY and CDR2 FYNNEI. V lost 4 bases and J lost 1; bases outside the gene matches: 0. The full variable domain, its missing parts supplied by reference TRBV2 and TRBJ2-4, is EPEVTQTPSHQVTQMGQEVILRCVPISNHLYFYWYRQILGQKVEFLVSFYNNEISEKSEIFDDQFSVERPDGSNFTLKIRSTKLEDSAMYFCASSAGGAKNIQYFGAGTRLSVL.

The genes are TRBV5-5 and TRBJ2-3; 10 bases match TRBD2. The CDR3 sequence is 15 residues long. V lost 5 bases to trimming and J lost 4 bases; unmatched junction nucleotides: 7. The germline gives CDR1 SGHKS, CDR2 YYEKEE (reference sequence). CDR3 loop: CASRSGTSAADTQYF. The DNA of the CDR3 is TGTGCCAGCAGGTCCGGGACTAGCGCCGCAGATACGCAGTATTTT.

In its sample, this clonotype was seen many times. V and J are TRBV12-3 or TRBV12-4 and TRBJ1-4; D may be TRBD1 (5 bases). Trimming took off 3 bases at V and 3 bases at J, with 14 bases between the two ends. This CDR3 comprises 16 residues. The CDR3 nucleotides read TGTGCCAGCAGTTTGGACCCAGGGTCAGCTAATGAAAAACTGTTTTTT. Translating gives CASSLDPGSANEKLFF.